This T cell receptor (beta chain) was captured in a study of CD8 T cells in Susac syndrome. Germline V gene data show CDR1 as SEHNR and CDR2 as FQNEAQ (reference sequence). The CDR3 runs 14 residues. The trim removed 8 bases at V and 4 bases at J, leaving 7 bases unmatched. The authors reverse transcribed roughly 0.5 to 1 ug RNA with random hexamers. TCRdb re-called the immunoSEQ multiplex PCR reads with MiXCR, one entry per CDR3 protein. The repertoire holds approximately 160,000 distinct CDR3 sequences, approximately 93% seen once, with about 0.094% in the top ten. The source material was CD4+ T cells from PBMCs. The chain combines TRBV7-9 with TRBJ2-3; 9 bases are a match to TRBD2. The TCR sequence derives from a human donor with multiple sclerosis. This CDR3 is CASQTSGLADTQYF. In nucleotides, the CDR3 is TGTGCCAGCCAGACTAGCGGTCTGGCAGATACGCAGTATTTT.